Listed below are T cell receptor beta chains from one sample, sequenced in a study of blood T cell repertoires in COVID-19. The assay was immunoSEQ multiplex PCR, and TCRdb's table has in-frame clones only and misses some. The sample includes approximately 99,000 clones, about 89% of them seen just once. Source material: peripheral blood. The source of these receptors is a human donor in a cohort sampled during active COVID-19. Both conserved end residues are part of each CDR3. The D gene is left open where the match is weak. Expanded clones are given a class, and other clones once, few, many or no size at all.

size	D	J	length	V	CDR3	DNA
.	.	TRBJ2-1	14	TRBV11-2	CASSFRGTYNEQFF	TGTGCCAGCAGCTTTAGGGGCACCTACAATGAGCAGTTCTTC
.	TRBD2	TRBJ2-3	14	TRBV9	CASSVGEGADTQYF	TGTGCCAGCAGCGTAGGGGAGGGCGCAGATACGCAGTATTTT
.	TRBD1	TRBJ1-5	14	TRBV23-1	CASSPGGNGQPQHF	TGCGCCAGCAGTCCAGGGGGCAATGGTCAGCCCCAGCATTTT
.	TRBD2	TRBJ2-1	18	TRBV15	CATRTTGLAGRPRGEQFF	TGTGCCACCAGAACTACGGGACTAGCGGGCCGACCAAGGGGGGAGCAGTTCTTC
.	.	TRBJ1-5	16	TRBV3-1/TRBV3-2	CASSLSGQVSNQPQHF	TGTGCCAGCAGTCTATCTGGACAAGTGAGCAATCAGCCCCAGCATTTT
once	TRBD2	TRBJ2-7	14	TRBV19	CASSNSGRSTEQYF	TGTGCCAGTAGTAACAGCGGGAGGTCTACGGAGCAGTACTTC
.	.	TRBJ2-3	15	TRBV4-3	CASSRGLEGGDTQYF	TGCGCCAGCAGCCGAGGACTAGAGGGGGGAGATACGCAGTATTTT
.	TRBD1	TRBJ2-6	20	TRBV27	CASSLGGTRQGVSGANVLTF	TGTGCCAGCAGTTTAGGGGGCACAAGACAGGGGGTTTCTGGGGCCAACGTCCTGACTTTC
.	.	TRBJ1-2	13	TRBV5-5	CASTPRSRDGYTF	TGTGCCAGCACCCCCCGGTCGCGGGATGGCTACACCTTC
.	TRBD1	TRBJ2-1	15	TRBV3-1/TRBV3-2	CASSQARDRHNEQFF	TGTGCCAGCAGCCAAGCTCGGGACAGACACAATGAGCAGTTCTTC
.	TRBD2	TRBJ2-2	15	TRBV4-1	CASSHSGRATGELFF	TGCGCCAGCAGCCATAGCGGGAGGGCCACCGGGGAGCTGTTTTTT
once	.	TRBJ2-1	14	TRBV29-1	CSVDSPRAMNEQFF	TGCAGCGTTGACTCTCCCAGGGCGATGAATGAGCAGTTCTTC
.	TRBD2	TRBJ2-7	18	TRBV4-1	CASSQEGGLAGPGREQYF	TGCGCCAGCAGCCAAGAGGGTGGACTAGCGGGACCTGGACGGGAGCAGTACTTC
.	TRBD1	TRBJ1-4	15	TRBV6-5	CASSLGTAKPEKLFF	TGTGCCAGCAGTCTCGGGACAGCTAAACCAGAAAAACTGTTTTTT
many	.	TRBJ2-7	13	TRBV11-1	CASSLAGSYEQYF	TGTGCCAGCAGCTTAGCTGGCAGCTACGAGCAGTACTTC
.	.	TRBJ1-2	15	TRBV6-5	CASTRLRSADYGYTF	TGTGCCAGCACCCGGTTACGCAGCGCGGACTATGGCTACACCTTC
few	TRBD2	TRBJ2-3	15	TRBV10-3	CAISVGLAGTDTQYF	TGTGCCATCAGTGTAGGACTAGCGGGCACAGATACGCAGTATTTT
.	.	TRBJ2-5	15	TRBV18	CASSPLLAAMETQYF	TGTGCCAGCTCACCACTTTTAGCGGCGATGGAGACCCAGTACTTC
.	.	TRBJ2-3	15	TRBV9	CASSAWAEVGDTQYF	TGTGCCAGCAGCGCTTGGGCGGAGGTGGGGGATACGCAGTATTTT
.	.	TRBJ2-7	15	TRBV4-1	CASSQGIRGSYEQYF	TGCGCCAGCAGCCAAGGAATTCGGGGCTCCTACGAGCAGTACTTC
.	TRBD2	TRBJ2-5	16	TRBV4-2	CASSQGRTRRQETQYF	TGTGCCAGCAGCCAAGGGCGGACTAGGCGGCAAGAGACCCAGTACTTC
.	TRBD1	TRBJ2-7	15	TRBV5-4	CASKQTGGGNYEQYF	TGTGCCAGCAAGCAAACAGGGGGCGGGAACTACGAGCAGTACTTC
medium-sized	.	TRBJ1-1	15	TRBV5-5	CASSLNSWGGTEAFF	TGTGCCAGCAGCTTGAACTCTTGGGGAGGCACTGAAGCTTTCTTT
.	TRBD2	TRBJ2-1	13	TRBV5-1	CASSLDLLAVLFF	TGCGCCAGCAGCTTAGACCTACTAGCGGTTCTGTTCTTC
.	.	TRBJ1-5	13	TRBV27	CASSFGGNQPQHF	TGTGCCAGCAGTTTCGGAGGCAATCAGCCCCAGCATTTT
few	.	TRBJ2-7	11	TRBV20-1	CSATPTGEQYF	TGCAGTGCTACGCCCACCGGGGAGCAGTACTTC
.	TRBD2	TRBJ2-1	15	TRBV4-3	CASRGGRGGYNEQFF	TGCGCCAGCAGGGGGGGGAGAGGCGGGTACAATGAGCAGTTCTTC
.	.	TRBJ1-1	13	TRBV27	CATSVALNTEAFF	TGTGCCACCTCTGTGGCCCTGAACACTGAAGCTTTCTTT
few	TRBD1	TRBJ2-2	15	TRBV29-1	CSVGDRTRRTGELFF	TGCAGCGTTGGGGACAGAACAAGACGCACCGGGGAGCTGTTTTTT
.	.	TRBJ1-2	18	TRBV5-1	CASSLVDTFREANYGYTF	TGCGCCAGCAGCTTGGTCGATACGTTCAGGGAAGCCAACTATGGCTACACCTTC
.	.	TRBJ1-1	14	TRBV7-2	CASSILPEGTEAFF	TGTGCCAGCAGCATATTACCGGAGGGCACTGAAGCTTTCTTT
.	TRBD1	TRBJ1-3	18	TRBV7-8	CASSPHRGRTHSGNTIYF	TGTGCCAGCAGCCCACACAGGGGGCGTACGCACTCTGGAAACACCATATATTTT
.	.	TRBJ2-7	12	TRBV6-5	CASGQGSYEQYF	TGTGCCAGCGGGCAGGGGTCCTACGAGCAGTACTTC
.	TRBD1	TRBJ1-6	14	TRBV19	CASSTTGGNSPLHF	TGTGCCAGTAGCACGACAGGGGGGAATTCACCCCTCCACTTT
.	TRBD1	TRBJ2-7	15	TRBV5-1	CASSRRTGGHYEQYF	TGCGCCAGCAGCCGACGGACAGGGGGCCACTACGAGCAGTACTTC
.	.	TRBJ2-1	15	TRBV2	CASSVEGVAYNEQFF	TGTGCCAGCAGTGTGGAGGGAGTGGCCTACAATGAGCAGTTCTTC
few	TRBD2	TRBJ2-7	18	TRBV5-4	CASSLARGLAGGEHEQYF	TGTGCCAGCAGCTTGGCCCGGGGACTAGCGGGAGGGGAGCACGAGCAGTACTTC
few	.	TRBJ2-7	13	TRBV19	CASSLGRGYEQYF	TGTGCCAGTAGCCTCGGGCGGGGCTACGAGCAGTACTTC
.	TRBD1	TRBJ1-1	14	TRBV2	CASNLDRVAPEAFF	TGTGCCAGCAACCTTGACAGGGTGGCTCCTGAAGCTTTCTTT
.	.	TRBJ2-7	15	TRBV7-9	CASSLESGSFYEQYF	TGTGCCAGCAGCTTAGAGAGCGGTAGCTTCTACGAGCAGTACTTC
once	TRBD2	TRBJ2-7	17	TRBV7-3	CASSLGLAGPQGGEQYF	TGTGCCAGCAGCTTGGGGCTAGCGGGACCCCAAGGAGGGGAGCAGTACTTC
.	TRBD1	TRBJ1-2	14	TRBV3-1/TRBV3-2	CASSQAQGGYGYTF	TGTGCCAGCAGCCAAGCACAGGGGGGCTATGGCTACACCTTC
.	.	TRBJ2-7	13	TRBV7-2	CASSRVDSYEQYF	TGTGCCAGCAGCCGCGTGGACAGCTACGAGCAGTACTTC
.	.	TRBJ2-2	14	TRBV11-3	CASSLDPTAQELFF	TGTGCCAGCAGCTTAGACCCGACAGCACAGGAGCTGTTTTTT
.	TRBD1	TRBJ1-1	14	TRBV10-3	CAISSGQEGTEAFF	TGTGCCATCAGTTCCGGACAGGAGGGGACTGAAGCTTTCTTT
.	TRBD1	TRBJ2-3	17	TRBV24-1	CATSEDSGGSSTDTQYF	TGTGCCACCAGTGAAGACTCAGGGGGTTCTAGCACAGATACGCAGTATTTT
.	.	TRBJ2-3	11	TRBV2	CASSPGDTQYF	TGTGCCAGCAGTCCGGGGGATACGCAGTATTTT
.	TRBD1	TRBJ1-4	16	TRBV3-1/TRBV3-2	CASSRYYQGENEKLFF	TGTGCCAGCAGCCGATACTATCAGGGGGAGAATGAAAAACTGTTTTTT
.	TRBD1	TRBJ1-5	15	TRBV6-5	CASSRGQGAIGPQHF	TGTGCCAGCAGTCGTGGACAGGGGGCGATCGGGCCCCAGCATTTT
.	.	TRBJ1-1	11	TRBV18	CASSLQTEAFF	TGTGCCAGCTCACTTCAGACAGAAGCTTTCTTT
.	.	TRBJ2-7	13	TRBV3-1/TRBV3-2	CASSRGQTYEQYF	TGTGCCAGCAGCCGGGGACAAACCTACGAGCAGTACTTC
.	.	TRBJ2-1	17	TRBV15	CATSRDGDGSSYNEQFF	TGTGCCACCAGCAGAGATGGAGACGGAAGCTCCTACAATGAGCAGTTCTTC
.	TRBD2	TRBJ2-5	18	TRBV7-9	CASSLVGRLAGARETQYF	TGTGCCAGCAGCTTAGTAGGGAGACTAGCGGGAGCGCGGGAGACCCAGTACTTC
.	TRBD2	TRBJ2-1	16	TRBV7-9	CASSLGRTSGTNEQFF	TGTGCCAGCAGCTTAGGCAGGACTAGCGGGACCAATGAGCAGTTCTTC
.	TRBD1	TRBJ1-2	16	TRBV5-1	CASSADRDLANYGYTF	TGCGCCAGCAGCGCGGACAGGGATCTTGCTAACTATGGCTACACCTTC
.	TRBD1	TRBJ2-7	14	TRBV25-1	CASTLEGAAYEQYF	TGTGCCAGCACTCTCGAGGGGGCAGCTTACGAGCAGTACTTC
once	TRBD1	TRBJ2-3	16	TRBV7-9	CASTLSGGRGTDTQYF	TGTGCCAGCACACTGTCAGGGGGCCGAGGGACAGATACGCAGTATTTT
.	TRBD1	TRBJ2-7	12	TRBV11-2	CASSQTGGEQYF	TGTGCCAGCAGCCAGACAGGGGGCGAGCAGTACTTC
.	TRBD1	TRBJ2-2	18	TRBV3-1/TRBV3-2	CASSSRTGQGASPGELFF	TGTGCCAGCAGCTCCCGAACGGGGCAGGGGGCGAGCCCCGGGGAGCTGTTTTTT